The clone carrying this T cell receptor beta chain was counted a few times. Template switching with 5'RACE generated the TCR cDNA and added a universal primer site and UMIs. TCRdb analysed the 5' RACE reads with MiXCR anew, one entry per CDR3 protein. The table has 300,000 to 400,000 distinct CDR3 sequences, roughly an eighth seen once. This sample stems from a study of T cells after yellow fever vaccination. Trimming took off 2 bases at V and 0 bases at J, with 7 bases between the two ends. The CDR3 is made up of 13 amino acids. The germline V gene has CDR1 GTSNPN and CDR2 SVGIG (reference sequence).

The TCR comes from a man between 18 and 29 years old who received the YFV17D yellow fever vaccine. Here the sequenced sample was CD4+ T cells sorted from PBMCs, taken 15 days after the yellow fever booster vaccination. The gene calls are TRBV30 and TRBJ2-5, with D possibly matching TRBD2 (5 bases). The chain's CDR3 is CAWSRGNQETQYF. The CDR3 DNA reads as TGTGCCTGGAGTCGAGGGAACCAAGAGACCCAGTACTTC. Supplemented by reference TRBV30 and TRBJ2-5, the full variable domain reads SQTIHQWPATLVQPVGSPLSLECTVEGTSNPNLYWYRQAAGRGLQLLFYSVGIGQISSEVPQNLSASRPQDRQFILSSKKLLLSDSGFYLCAWSRGNQETQYFGPGTRLLVL.